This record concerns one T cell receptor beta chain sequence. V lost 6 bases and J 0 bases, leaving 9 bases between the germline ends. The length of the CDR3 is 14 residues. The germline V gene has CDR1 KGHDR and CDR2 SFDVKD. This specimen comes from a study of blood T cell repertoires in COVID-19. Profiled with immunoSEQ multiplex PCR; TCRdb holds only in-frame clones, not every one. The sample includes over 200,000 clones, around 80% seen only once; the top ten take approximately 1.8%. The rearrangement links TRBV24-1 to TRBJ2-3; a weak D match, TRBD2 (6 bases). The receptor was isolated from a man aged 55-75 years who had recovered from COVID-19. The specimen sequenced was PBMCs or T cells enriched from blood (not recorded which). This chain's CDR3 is CATSSSESTDTQYF. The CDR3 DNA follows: TGTGCCACCAGTTCTAGCGAGAGCACAGATACGCAGTATTTT.